One sample yielded the 12 T cell receptor beta chains listed below, sequenced in a study of T cells in women clearing cervical HPV infection. Method: immunoSEQ multiplex PCR; TCRdb's copy keeps in-frame clones and lacks some. The sample's table shows about 34,000 clones. Sequencing used blood buffy coat. These receptors were obtained from a woman between 18 and 70 years old with a cervical HPV16 infection that either progressed to CIN3+ or cleared (not recorded which).

Notes on this clone: Read coverage stops 3 residues before the CDR3 terminus; the germline J gene supplies the remainder. V gene TRBV13 combines with J gene TRBJ1-1, with D perhaps matching TRBD1 (6 bases). Germline loops: CDR1 PRHDT, CDR2 FYEKMQ (reference sequence). Trimming removed 8 bases from V and 4 bases from J, with 11 bases in between. This CDR3 spans 12 amino acids. CDR3 DNA (partial): TGTGCCAGCTTAGGACAGTTCACTGAA. This translates into CASLGQFTE. The entire CDR3 protein is CASLGQFTEAFF.

About this clone itself: Read coverage stops 3 residues before the CDR3 terminus; the germline J gene supplies the remainder. The V call is TRBV5-1, the J call TRBJ2-7; D could derive from TRBD1 or TRBD2 (5 bases each). Trimming cost V 0 bases and J 2 bases, with 9 bases left between them. Germline lookup yields CDR1 SGHRS and CDR2 YFSETQ. This CDR3 region has 14 residues. CDR3 residues: CASSLAQGAYEQYF. CDR3 DNA, as far as it was read: TGCGCCAGCAGCTTGGCCCAGGGAGCCTACGAG.

This clone is identified as medium-sized from frequency. The read halts 3 residues ahead of the CDR3 end, with the missing end drawn from the germline J gene. V and J are TRBV12-3 or TRBV12-4 and TRBJ2-2; the match to TRBD2 covers 9 bases. V was pared by 2 bases and J by 5 bases, with 6 bases of the junction left unmatched. The CDR3 has 16 amino acids. CDR3 protein: CASSLPPSGKTGELFF. Partial CDR3 DNA: TGTGCCAGCAGTTTACCCCCTAGCGGGAAAACCGGGGAG.

As concerns this clone: The read ends 3 residues shy of where the CDR3 ends; the end is completed using the germline J gene. The rearrangement uses TRBV18 and TRBJ1-2; 9 bases agree with TRBD1. The germline V gene encodes CDR1 KGHSH and CDR2 LQKENI. Germline trimming cut 2 bases from V and 4 bases from J; bases unmatched to any gene: 5. There are 15 residues in the CDR3. The DNA read from the CDR3 is TGTGCCAGCTCACCATCTACAGGGGGCTCCTATGGC. This encodes CASSPSTGGSYG. From start to end, the CDR3 is CASSPSTGGSYGYTF.

Worth noting for this clone: Read data end 3 residues before the CDR3 end; the end is taken from the germline J gene. The chain couples TRBV20-1 to TRBJ1-2; 10 bases fit TRBD1. CDR1 is DFQATT and CDR2 is SNEGSKA in the germline V gene (reference sequence). The ends lost 6 bases at V and 7 bases at J; junction bases unmatched: 5. The CDR3 is 12 residues long. CDR3: CSARQGAGGYTF. The sequenced CDR3 bases are TGCAGTGCCAGACAGGGGGCTGGTGGC.

For this clone: The read ends 3 residues shy of where the CDR3 ends; the end is completed using the germline J gene. The V call is TRBV6-2 or TRBV6-3, the J call TRBJ2-5, with TRBD2 matching 8 bases. This CDR3 is 16 amino acids long. Germline CDR1 and CDR2: MNHEY and SVGEGT. Trimming cost V 4 bases and J 0 bases; bases outside gene matches: 7. The chain's CDR3 is CASSFSGNTYQETQYF. CDR3 DNA, as far as it was read: TGTGCCAGCAGTTTTAGCGGGAATACCTACCAAGAGACC.

In the case of this clone: The observed sequence ends 3 residues before the CDR3 terminus, with the missing tail filled in from the germline J gene. This chain joins TRBV7-9 and TRBJ1-6, with a tentative D call TRBD1 (5 bases). This CDR3 comprises 14 residues. V lost 5 bases, J lost 7 bases, and 12 bases lay in between. The germline V gene encodes CDR1 SEHNR and CDR2 FQNEAQ (reference sequence). The part of the CDR3 DNA that was read is TGTGCCAGCAGCGAAGGGGTTCCGAATTCACCC. Protein product: CASSEGVPNSP. The full CDR3 reads CASSEGVPNSPLHF.

Details on this clone: The read halts 3 residues ahead of the CDR3 end, with the missing end drawn from the germline J gene. This chain joins TRBV19 and TRBJ1-1; a weak D match, TRBD1 (6 bases). The CDR3 sequence is 17 residues long. CDR1 and CDR2 from the germline V gene are LNHDA and SQIVND (reference sequence). The CDR3 bases that were read are TGTGCCAGTAGTATTGATTCCAGGGGTCCTGATGTGGGGGAA. The encoded protein is CASSIDSRGPDVGE. The full-length CDR3 reads as CASSIDSRGPDVGEAFF. The full variable domain, in which reference TRBV19 and TRBJ1-1 provide the parts outside the CDR3, is DGGITQSPKYLFRKEGQNVTLSCEQNLNHDAMYWYRQDPGQGLRLIYYSQIVNDFQKGDIAEGYSVSREKKESFPLTVTSAQKNPTAFYLCASSIDSRGPDVGEAFFGQGTRLTVV.

Remarks on this clone: The DNA ends 3 residues before the CDR3 does, and the rest of the CDR3 is filled in from the germline J gene. The chain is built from TRBV18 and TRBJ2-3; 7 bases line up with TRBD2. This CDR3 comprises 15 residues. Germline V gene data show CDR1 as KGHSH and CDR2 as LQKENI. CDR3 sequence reads: CASSPRGGIQETQYF. CDR3 DNA, as far as it was read: TGTGCCAGCTCACCGCGGGGAGGGATTCAAGAGACG.

About this clone: The CDR3 end falls 3 residues outside the read, so it is completed with the germline J gene. The chain combines TRBV6-1 with TRBJ1-2, with unresolved D. The V gene's germline CDR1 is MNHNS and CDR2 SASEGT. The CDR3 spans 15 residues. V lost 3 bases and J lost 4, with 15 bases in between. Incomplete CDR3 DNA: TGTGCCAGCAGTGAGATTACGGCGGGCGGCTATGGC. Translated, it gives CASSEITAGGYG. The complete CDR3 reads CASSEITAGGYGYTF.

On this clone: Read coverage stops 3 residues before the CDR3 terminus; the germline J gene supplies the remainder. The genes are TRBV7-6 and TRBJ2-1; D not certain. Germline loops: CDR1 SGHVS, CDR2 FNYEAQ. V shed 1 base and J shed 7 bases, with 14 bases lying between them. This CDR3 contains 15 residues. The part of the CDR3 DNA that was read is TGTGCCAGCAGCTTAGGCCCCTCCCCGGTAAATGAG. It encodes CASSLGPSPVNE. The whole CDR3 protein reads CASSLGPSPVNEQFF.

In the case of this clone: The DNA ends 3 residues before the CDR3 does, and the rest of the CDR3 is filled in from the germline J gene. J is TRBJ1-1 and V is TRBV11-2; a weak D match, TRBD1 (6 bases). Per the germline V gene, CDR1 is SGHAT and CDR2 is FQNNGV. This CDR3 is built from 15 residues. The V and J ends lost 0 bases and 6 bases respectively, with 14 bases between them. Incomplete CDR3 DNA: TGTGCCAGCAGCTTAGATCCAGGGGCCTATTCTGAA. Translation gives CASSLDPGAYSE. The full CDR3 reads CASSLDPGAYSEAFF.